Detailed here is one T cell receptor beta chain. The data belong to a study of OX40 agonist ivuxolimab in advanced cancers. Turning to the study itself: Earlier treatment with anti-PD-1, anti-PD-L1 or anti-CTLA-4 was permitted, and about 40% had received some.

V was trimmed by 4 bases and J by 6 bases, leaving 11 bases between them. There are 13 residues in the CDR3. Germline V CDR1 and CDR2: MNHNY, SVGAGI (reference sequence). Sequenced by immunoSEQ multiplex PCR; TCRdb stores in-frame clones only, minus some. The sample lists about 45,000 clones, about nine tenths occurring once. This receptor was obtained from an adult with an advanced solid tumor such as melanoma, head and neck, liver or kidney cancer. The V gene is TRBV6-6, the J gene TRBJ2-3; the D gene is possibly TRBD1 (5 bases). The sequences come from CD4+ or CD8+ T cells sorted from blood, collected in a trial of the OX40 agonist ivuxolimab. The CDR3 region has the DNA TGTGCCAGCAGTTCGACCAGGGCGGATACGCAGTATTTT. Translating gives CASSSTRADTQYF.